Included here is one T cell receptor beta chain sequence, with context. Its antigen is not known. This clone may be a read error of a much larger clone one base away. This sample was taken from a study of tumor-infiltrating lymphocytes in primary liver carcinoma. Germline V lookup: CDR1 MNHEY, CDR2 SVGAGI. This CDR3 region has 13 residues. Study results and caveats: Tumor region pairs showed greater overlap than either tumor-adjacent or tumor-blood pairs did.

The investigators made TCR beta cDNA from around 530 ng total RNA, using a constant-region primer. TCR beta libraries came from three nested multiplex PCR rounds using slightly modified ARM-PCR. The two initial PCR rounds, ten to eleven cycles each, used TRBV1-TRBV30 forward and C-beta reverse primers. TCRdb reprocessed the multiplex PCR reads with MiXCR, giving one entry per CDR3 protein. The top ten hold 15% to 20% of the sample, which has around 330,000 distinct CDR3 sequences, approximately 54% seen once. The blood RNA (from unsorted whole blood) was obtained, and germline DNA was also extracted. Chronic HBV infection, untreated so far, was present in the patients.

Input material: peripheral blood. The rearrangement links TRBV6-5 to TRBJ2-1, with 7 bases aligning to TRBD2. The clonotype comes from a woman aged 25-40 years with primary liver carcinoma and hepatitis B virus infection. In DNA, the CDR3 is TGTGCCAGTCGACGCGGATTAGCGGGTGAGCAGCTCTTC. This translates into CASRRGLAGEQLF.